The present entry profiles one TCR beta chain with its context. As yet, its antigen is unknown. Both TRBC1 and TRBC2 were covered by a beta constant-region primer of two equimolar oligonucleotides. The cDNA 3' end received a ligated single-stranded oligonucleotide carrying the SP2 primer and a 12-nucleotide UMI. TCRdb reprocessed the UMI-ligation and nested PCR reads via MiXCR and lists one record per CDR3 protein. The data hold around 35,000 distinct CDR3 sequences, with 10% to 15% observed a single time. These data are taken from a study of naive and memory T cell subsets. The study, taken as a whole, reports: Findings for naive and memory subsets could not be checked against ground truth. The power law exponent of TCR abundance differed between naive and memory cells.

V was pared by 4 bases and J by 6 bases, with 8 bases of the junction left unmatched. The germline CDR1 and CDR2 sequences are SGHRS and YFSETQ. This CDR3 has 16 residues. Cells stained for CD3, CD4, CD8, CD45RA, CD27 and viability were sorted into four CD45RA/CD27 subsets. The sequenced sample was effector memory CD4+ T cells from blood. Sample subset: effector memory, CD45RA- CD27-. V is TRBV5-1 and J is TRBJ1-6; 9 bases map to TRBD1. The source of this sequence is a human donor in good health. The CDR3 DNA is TGCGCCAGCAGCGTATGGCCGACAGGGGGTAATTCACCCCTCCACTTT. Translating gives CASSVWPTGGNSPLHF.